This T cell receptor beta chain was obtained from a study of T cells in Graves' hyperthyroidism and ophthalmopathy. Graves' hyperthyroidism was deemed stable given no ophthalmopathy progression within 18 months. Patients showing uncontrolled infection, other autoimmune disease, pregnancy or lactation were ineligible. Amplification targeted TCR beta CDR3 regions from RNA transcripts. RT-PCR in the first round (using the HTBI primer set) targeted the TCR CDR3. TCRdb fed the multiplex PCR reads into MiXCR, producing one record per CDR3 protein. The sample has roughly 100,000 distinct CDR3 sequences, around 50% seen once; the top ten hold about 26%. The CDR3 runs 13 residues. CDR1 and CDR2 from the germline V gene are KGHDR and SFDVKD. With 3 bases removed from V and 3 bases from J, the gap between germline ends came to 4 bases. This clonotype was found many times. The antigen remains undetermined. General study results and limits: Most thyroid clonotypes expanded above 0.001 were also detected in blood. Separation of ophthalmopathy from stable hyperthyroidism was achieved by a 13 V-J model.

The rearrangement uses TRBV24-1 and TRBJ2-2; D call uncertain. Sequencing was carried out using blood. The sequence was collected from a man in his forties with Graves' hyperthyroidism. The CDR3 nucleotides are TGTGCCACCAGTGATCTCTACACCGGGGAGCTGTTTTTT. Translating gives CATSDLYTGELFF.